This TCR beta chain derives from a study of T-cell memory formation after mild COVID-19. Overall study results and limits: Whether day 37 second-wave clones are SARS-CoV-2-specific was not confirmed.

The table lists this clonotype with a few counts. Its antigen is as yet unknown. TCRdb reprocessed the 5' RACE reads with MiXCR, giving one entry per CDR3 protein. The sample records a few hundred thousand distinct CDR3 sequences, about a sixth being singletons. The specimen sequenced was PBMCs or a T cell subset sorted from them (not recorded which). The origin of this receptor is a man aged 18 to 35 who had mild COVID-19 (a few samples of this study predate the infection). Cell type and time point are not known.

CDR3 loop: CASRRTIAVSTDTQYF. The CDR3 region has the DNA TGTGCCAGCAGGAGAACTATAGCGGTCTCTACAGATACGCAGTATTTT. The chain carries TRBV6-2 or TRBV6-3 and TRBJ2-3; maybe TRBD2 (6 bases). The germline V gene encodes CDR1 MNHEY and CDR2 SVGEGT. The CDR3 runs 16 residues. V shed 6 bases and J shed 3 bases, with 19 bases lying between them.